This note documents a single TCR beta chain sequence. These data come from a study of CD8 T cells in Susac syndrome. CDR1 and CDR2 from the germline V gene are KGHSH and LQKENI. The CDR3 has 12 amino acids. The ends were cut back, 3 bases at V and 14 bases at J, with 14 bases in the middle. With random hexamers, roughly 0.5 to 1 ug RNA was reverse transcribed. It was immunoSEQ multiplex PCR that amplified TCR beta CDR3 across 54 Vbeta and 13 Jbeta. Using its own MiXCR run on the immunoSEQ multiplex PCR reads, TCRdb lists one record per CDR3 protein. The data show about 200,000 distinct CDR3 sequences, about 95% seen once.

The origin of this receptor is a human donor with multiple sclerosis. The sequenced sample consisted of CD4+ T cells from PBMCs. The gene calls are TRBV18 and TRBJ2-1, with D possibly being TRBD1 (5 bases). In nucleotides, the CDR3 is TGTGCCAGCTCACCGTCCAGGGAATCCGAGTTCTTC. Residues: CASSPSRESEFF.